This entry features one TCR beta chain sequence. The data stem from a study of OX40 agonist ivuxolimab in advanced cancers. This table comes from immunoSEQ multiplex PCR, and its TCRdb copy is limited to in-frame clones, with some not included. The data show about 100,000 clones, about 90% seen once. CDR1 and CDR2 (germline): SGHTA, FQGNSA. CDR3 length: 12 residues. Between the trimmed V and J ends, which lost 4 bases and 10 bases, there was a span of 10 bases. The gene calls are TRBV7-2 and TRBJ2-2; no firm D call. The specimen comprised CD4+ or CD8+ T cells sorted from blood, sampled in a trial of the OX40 agonist ivuxolimab. The clonotype comes from an adult with an advanced solid tumor such as melanoma, head and neck, liver or kidney cancer. The CDR3 protein is CASSSRALELFF. The CDR3 nucleotides are TGTGCCAGCAGCTCCCGGGCCCTGGAGCTGTTTTTT.